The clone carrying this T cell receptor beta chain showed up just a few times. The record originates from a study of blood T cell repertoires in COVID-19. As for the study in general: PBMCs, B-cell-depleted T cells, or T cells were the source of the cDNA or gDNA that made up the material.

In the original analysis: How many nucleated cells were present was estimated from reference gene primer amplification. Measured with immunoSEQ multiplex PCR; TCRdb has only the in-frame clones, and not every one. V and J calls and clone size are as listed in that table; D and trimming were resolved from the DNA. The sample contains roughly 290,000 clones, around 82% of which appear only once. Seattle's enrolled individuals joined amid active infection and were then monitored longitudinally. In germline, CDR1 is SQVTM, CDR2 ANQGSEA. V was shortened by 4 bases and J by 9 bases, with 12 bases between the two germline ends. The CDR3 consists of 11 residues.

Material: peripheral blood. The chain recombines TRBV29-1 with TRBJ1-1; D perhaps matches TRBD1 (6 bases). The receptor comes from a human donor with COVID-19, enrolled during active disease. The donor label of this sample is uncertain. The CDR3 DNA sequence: TGCAGCGTTGTAACCGGGACAAAAGCTTTCTTT. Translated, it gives CSVVTGTKAFF.